This T cell receptor beta chain stems from a study of blood T cell repertoires in COVID-19. Overall study context: Nucleic acid was either cDNA or gDNA, and it came from T cells, B-cell-depleted T cells, or PBMCs.

CDR1 is MDHEN and CDR2 is SYDVKM in the germline V gene. V was shortened by 6 bases and J by 1 base, with 15 bases between the two germline ends. The CDR3 has 15 residues. Study processing details: Reference gene primers were amplified, and this amplification served to estimate nucleated cell counts. Method: immunoSEQ multiplex PCR; TCRdb's copy keeps in-frame clones and lacks some. That table gives V, J and clone size, and the DNA gave D and trimming. The table lists 400,000 to 500,000 clones, roughly 84% of them singletons. The receptor was derived from a woman under 30 who had been exposed to COVID-19. V and J are TRBV28 and TRBJ2-5; tentative D call: TRBD2 (7 bases). Sequenced: PBMCs or T cells enriched from blood (not recorded which). The DNA for the CDR3 is TGTGCCAGCAGAGGGGGAGGGGCCCGCCAAGAGACCCAGTACTTC. Translation gives CASRGGGARQETQYF. Full variable domain (missing parts from reference TRBV28 and TRBJ2-5): DVKVTQSSRYLVKRTGEKVFLECVQDMDHENMFWYRQDPGLGLRLIYFSYDVKMKEKGDIPEGYSVSREKKERFSLILESASTNQTSMYLCASRGGGARQETQYFGPGTRLLVL.